A single TCR beta chain is shown here with its context. The data originate from a study of siplizumab effects on memory and regulatory T cells. Measured with immunoSEQ multiplex PCR; TCRdb has only the in-frame clones, and not every one. The sample consists of about 100,000 clones, about 94% of them appearing once. CDR1 and CDR2 from the germline V gene are SEHNR and FQNEAQ (reference sequence). The CDR3 runs to 14 residues. V lost 7 bases to trimming and J lost 3 bases; unmatched junction nucleotides: 7. The clonotype was recovered from a human donor in good health. The chain joins TRBV7-9 to TRBJ1-2; 8 nucleotides agree with TRBD1. The sample was non-Treg CD4+ T cells sorted from blood. The CDR3 sequence: CASTGTGLDYGYTF. DNA for the CDR3: TGTGCCAGCACCGGGACAGGATTGGACTATGGCTACACCTTC.